The clone carrying this T cell receptor beta chain occurred a few times. What it binds is not known. This specimen comes from a study of CD8 T cells in ankylosing spondylitis. Notes on the study in general: Apparently characteristic of ankylosing spondylitis blood was a TCR beta motif (eight highly homologous variants). Reported data indicate significant enrichment of disease-linked clones within matched ankylosing spondylitis synovial fluid.

TCRdb redid the calling of the 5' RACE reads with MiXCR, one entry per CDR3 protein. The data hold roughly 700,000 distinct CDR3 sequences, with about 20% observed a single time. V lost 3 bases, J lost 8 bases, and 14 bases lay in between. Per the germline V gene, CDR1 is SGHAT and CDR2 is FQNNGV. This CDR3 spans 14 amino acids. Sequencing was performed on blood, either unsorted or a sorted T cell fraction (not recorded which). This TCR was sampled from a male donor with ankylosing spondylitis. V usage is TRBV11-2 and J usage is TRBJ2-1; D unclear. CDR3 coding DNA: TGTGCCAGCAGCTTTTGGACGAGCAATGATGAGCAGTTCTTC. Residues: CASSFWTSNDEQFF.